This TCR beta chain was documented in a study of vaccination and CD4 T cells after COVID-19. Time point given: late sampling 161 to 241 days after vaccination in a few convalescent patients. Treatment meaning: approximately nine-day PBMC culture with coronavirus spike peptide pools or control peptides (ViraFEST assay). With the Oncomine TCR Beta short-read assay, DNA from cultured CD4+ T cells was sequenced. Via MiXCR, TCRdb re-called the PCR reads, giving one row per CDR3 protein. The sample shows 20,000 to 25,000 distinct CDR3 sequences, roughly 44% of them seen only once. This CDR3 region has 14 residues. The V and J ends lost 5 bases and 5 bases, in that order; junction bases with no gene match: 9. CDR1 is DFQATT and CDR2 is SNEGSKA in the germline V gene (reference sequence). As to this clonotype: The antigen is undetermined.

The J gene is TRBJ1-5, the V gene TRBV20-1; 7 bases are a match to TRBD1. The sequence derives from a human donor who had recovered from COVID-19. Source: CD4+ T cells from blood, cultured in vitro, taken about 7 months after SARS-CoV-2 vaccination. The CDR3 DNA follows: TGCAGTGCTTCAGGTTGGACAGGAGATCAGCCCCAGCATTTT. This gives the protein CSASGWTGDQPQHF.